This passage covers 10 T cell receptor beta chains from one sample sequenced in a study of blood T cell repertoires in COVID-19. Sequencing used immunoSEQ multiplex PCR; TCRdb keeps in-frame clones, though not all of them. The sample records more than 95,000 clones, roughly 90% being singletons. The sample comprised peripheral blood. These receptors all come from a man aged 50-60 years with acute or convalescent COVID-19.

This chain links TRBV4-1 with TRBJ1-5; D unclear. From germline, CDR1 is MGHRA and CDR2 YSYEKL. The CDR3 runs 13 residues. Trimming took 5 bases from V and 11 from J, leaving 16 bases between them. CDR3 sequence (DNA): TGCGCCAGCAGCTTGGACCGAGGGTGGTCCCAGCATTTT. Translation: CASSLDRGWSQHF.

The chain is built from TRBV19 and TRBJ2-6; D unclear. Germline V gene data show CDR1 as LNHDA and CDR2 as SQIVND (reference sequence). The CDR3 consists of 15 residues. Trimming stripped 1 base from V and 4 bases from J, with 8 bases between. The CDR3 bases are TGTGCCAGTAGTATAGGACCGGAGGGGGCCAACGTCCTGACTTTC. Its protein is CASSIGPEGANVLTF. Full variable domain (outside the CDR3, taken from reference TRBV19 and TRBJ2-6): DGGITQSPKYLFRKEGQNVTLSCEQNLNHDAMYWYRQDPGQGLRLIYYSQIVNDFQKGDIAEGYSVSREKKESFPLTVTSAQKNPTAFYLCASSIGPEGANVLTFGAGSRLTVL.

A single count supports this clone. The chain joins TRBV6-6 to TRBJ1-3; D unresolved. CDR3 length: 13 residues. Trimming stripped 6 bases from V and 4 bases from J, with 10 bases between. Germline V gives CDR1 MNHNY, CDR2 SVGAGI (reference sequence). The CDR3 is CASRQARGNTIYF. CDR3 in DNA: TGTGCCAGCAGGCAAGCCCGGGGAAACACCATATATTTT.

The rearrangement joins TRBV21-1 to TRBJ2-1; the listed D gene, TRBD2, was not tested against the DNA. TRBV21-1 is tagged as a pseudogene. This CDR3 contains 13 residues. The chain's CDR3 is CASSTFPLNEQFF. CDR3 bases: TGTGCCAGCAGCACCTTCCCCCTAAATGAGCAGTTCTTC.

The V gene is TRBV2, the J gene TRBJ1-5; D remains unclear. Germline V gives CDR1 SNHLY, CDR2 FYNNEI. Trimming took off 6 bases at V and 7 bases at J, with 16 bases between the two ends. The CDR3 loop spans 14 amino acids. The CDR3 DNA follows: TGTGCCAGCAGGGCCGGGATATCGGGACAGCCCCAGCATTTT. Amino acids: CASRAGISGQPQHF.

The rearrangement joins TRBV5-4 to TRBJ2-7; the match to TRBD1 covers 11 bases. The CDR3 totals 14 residues. CDR1 SGHNT and CDR2 YYREEE come from the germline V gene (reference sequence). V lost 4 bases to trimming and J lost 4 bases; unmatched junction nucleotides: 4. CDR3 in DNA: TGTGCCAGCAGCCCCGGGACAGGGGGTTACGAGCAGTACTTC. Translating it yields CASSPGTGGYEQYF.

DNA for the CDR3: TGTGCCAGCAGCCAAGGGGAGGGGGGTCAGCCCCAGCATTTT. This sequence encodes CASSQGEGGQPQHF. J is TRBJ1-5 and V is TRBV4-2, with D perhaps matching TRBD1 (6 bases). V gave up 1 base and J gave up 6 bases, with 10 bases separating them. CDR3 length: 14 residues. Germline CDR1 LGHNA, CDR2 YNFKEQ.

The chain has TRBV6-5 and TRBJ1-5; the D gene is possibly TRBD1 (5 bases). Deletions cut 7 bases from V and 7 bases from J, with 14 bases between. CDR3 length equals 13 residues. Per germline, CDR1 MNHEY and CDR2 SVGAGI. The CDR3 sequence is CASTSGERQPQHF. The CDR3 DNA reads TGTGCCAGCACCTCGGGGGAAAGGCAGCCCCAGCATTTT.

The chain joins TRBV30 to TRBJ1-6; 10 nucleotides agree with TRBD1. This CDR3 has 15 amino acids. The V gene's germline CDR1 is GTSNPN and CDR2 SVGIG (reference sequence). The ends lost 5 bases at V and 6 bases at J; junction bases unmatched: 7. The CDR3 loop reads CAWAGQGGFNSPLHF. The DNA of the CDR3 is TGTGCCTGGGCCGGACAGGGGGGATTTAATTCACCCCTCCACTTT.

The rearrangement links TRBV7-9 to TRBJ2-5; TRBD1 aligns across 7 bases. V was pared by 3 bases and J by 1 base, with 8 bases of the junction left unmatched. This CDR3 is built from 16 residues. From germline, CDR1 is SEHNR and CDR2 FQNEAQ (reference sequence). The CDR3 coding sequence is TGTGCCAGCAGCTTTCGATCGGGACAGCCCCAAGAGACCCAGTACTTC. Its protein product is CASSFRSGQPQETQYF. Variable domain in full (rest from reference TRBV7-9 and TRBJ2-5): DTGVSQNPRHKITKRGQNVTFRCDPISEHNRLYWYRQTLGQGPEFLTYFQNEAQLEKSRLLSDRFSAERPKGSFSTLEIQRTEQGDSAMYLCASSFRSGQPQETQYFGPGTRLLVL.